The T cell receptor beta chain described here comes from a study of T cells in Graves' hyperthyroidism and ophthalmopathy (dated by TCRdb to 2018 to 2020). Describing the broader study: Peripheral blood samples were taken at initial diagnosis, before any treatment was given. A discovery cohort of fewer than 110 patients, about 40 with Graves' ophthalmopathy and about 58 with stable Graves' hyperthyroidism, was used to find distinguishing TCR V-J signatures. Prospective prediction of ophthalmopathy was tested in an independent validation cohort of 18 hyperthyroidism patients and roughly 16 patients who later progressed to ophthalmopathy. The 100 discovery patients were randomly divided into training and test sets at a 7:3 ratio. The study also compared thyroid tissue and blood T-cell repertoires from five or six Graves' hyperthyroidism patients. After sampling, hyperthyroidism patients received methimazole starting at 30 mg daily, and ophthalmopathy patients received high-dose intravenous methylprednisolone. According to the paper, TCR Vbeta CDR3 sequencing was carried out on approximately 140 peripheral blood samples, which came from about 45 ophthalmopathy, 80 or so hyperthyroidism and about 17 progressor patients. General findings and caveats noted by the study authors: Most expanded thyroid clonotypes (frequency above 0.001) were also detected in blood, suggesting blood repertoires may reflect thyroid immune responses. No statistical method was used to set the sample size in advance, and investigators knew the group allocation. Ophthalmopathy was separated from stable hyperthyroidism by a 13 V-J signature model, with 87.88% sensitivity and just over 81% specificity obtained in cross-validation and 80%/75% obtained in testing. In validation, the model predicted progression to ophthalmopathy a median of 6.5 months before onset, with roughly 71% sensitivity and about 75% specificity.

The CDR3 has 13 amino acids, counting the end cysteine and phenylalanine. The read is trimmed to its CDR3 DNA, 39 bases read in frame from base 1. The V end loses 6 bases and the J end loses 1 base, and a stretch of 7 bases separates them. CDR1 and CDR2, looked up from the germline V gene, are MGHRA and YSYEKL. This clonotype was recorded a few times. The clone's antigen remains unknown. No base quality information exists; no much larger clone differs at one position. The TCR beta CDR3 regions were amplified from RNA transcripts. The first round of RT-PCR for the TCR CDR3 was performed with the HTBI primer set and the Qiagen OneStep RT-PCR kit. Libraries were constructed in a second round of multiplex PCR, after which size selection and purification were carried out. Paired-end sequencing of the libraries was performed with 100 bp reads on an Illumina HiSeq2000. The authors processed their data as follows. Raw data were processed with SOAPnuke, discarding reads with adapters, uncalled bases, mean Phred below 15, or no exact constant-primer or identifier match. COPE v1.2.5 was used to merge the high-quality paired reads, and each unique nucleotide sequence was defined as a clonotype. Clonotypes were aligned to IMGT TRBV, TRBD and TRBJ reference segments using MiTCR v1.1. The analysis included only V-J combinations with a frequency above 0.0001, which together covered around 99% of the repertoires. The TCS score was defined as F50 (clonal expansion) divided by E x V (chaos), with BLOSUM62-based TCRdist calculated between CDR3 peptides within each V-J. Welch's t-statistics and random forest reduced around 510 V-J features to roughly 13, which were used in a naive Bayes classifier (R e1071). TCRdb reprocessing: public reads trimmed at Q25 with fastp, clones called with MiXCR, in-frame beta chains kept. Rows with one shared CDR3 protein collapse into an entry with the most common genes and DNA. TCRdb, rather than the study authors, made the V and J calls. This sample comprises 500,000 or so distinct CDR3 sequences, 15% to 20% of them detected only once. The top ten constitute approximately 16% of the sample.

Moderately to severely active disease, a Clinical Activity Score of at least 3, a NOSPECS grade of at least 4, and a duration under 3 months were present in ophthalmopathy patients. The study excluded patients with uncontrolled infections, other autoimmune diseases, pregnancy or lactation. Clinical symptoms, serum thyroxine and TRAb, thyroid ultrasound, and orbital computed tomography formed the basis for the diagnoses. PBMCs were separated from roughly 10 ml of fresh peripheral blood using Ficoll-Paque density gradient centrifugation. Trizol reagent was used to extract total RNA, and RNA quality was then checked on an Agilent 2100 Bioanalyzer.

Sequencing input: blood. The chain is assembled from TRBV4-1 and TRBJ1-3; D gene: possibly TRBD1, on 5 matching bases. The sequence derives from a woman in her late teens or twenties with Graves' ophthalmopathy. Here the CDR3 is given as CASRTVSGNTIYF. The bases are TGCGCCAGCAGGACAGTTTCTGGAAACACCATATATTTT.